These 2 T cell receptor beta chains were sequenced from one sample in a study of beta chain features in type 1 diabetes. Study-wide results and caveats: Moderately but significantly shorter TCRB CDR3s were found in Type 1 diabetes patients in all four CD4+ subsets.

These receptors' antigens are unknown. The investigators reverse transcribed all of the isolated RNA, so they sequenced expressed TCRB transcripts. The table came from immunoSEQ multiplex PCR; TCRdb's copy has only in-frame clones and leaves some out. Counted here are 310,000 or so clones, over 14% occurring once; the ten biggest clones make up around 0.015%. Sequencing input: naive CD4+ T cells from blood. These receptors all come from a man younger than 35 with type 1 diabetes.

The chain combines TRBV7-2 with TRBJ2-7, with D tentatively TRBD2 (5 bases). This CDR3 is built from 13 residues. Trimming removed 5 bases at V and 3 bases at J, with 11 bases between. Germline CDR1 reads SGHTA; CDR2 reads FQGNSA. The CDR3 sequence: CASSEGGYYEQYF. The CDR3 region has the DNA TGTGCCAGCAGCGAGGGCGGGTACTACGAGCAGTACTTC.

In DNA form, the CDR3 reads TGTGCCAGCAGATACCGCCTAGCGGGCGCATCCTACGAGCAGTACTTC. It codes for CASRYRLAGASYEQYF. This chain joins TRBV6-5 and TRBJ2-7, with 8 bases matching TRBD2. CDR1 and CDR2 (germline): MNHEY, SVGAGI. V lost 6 bases and J lost 1; bases outside the gene matches: 11. This CDR3 spans 16 amino acids.